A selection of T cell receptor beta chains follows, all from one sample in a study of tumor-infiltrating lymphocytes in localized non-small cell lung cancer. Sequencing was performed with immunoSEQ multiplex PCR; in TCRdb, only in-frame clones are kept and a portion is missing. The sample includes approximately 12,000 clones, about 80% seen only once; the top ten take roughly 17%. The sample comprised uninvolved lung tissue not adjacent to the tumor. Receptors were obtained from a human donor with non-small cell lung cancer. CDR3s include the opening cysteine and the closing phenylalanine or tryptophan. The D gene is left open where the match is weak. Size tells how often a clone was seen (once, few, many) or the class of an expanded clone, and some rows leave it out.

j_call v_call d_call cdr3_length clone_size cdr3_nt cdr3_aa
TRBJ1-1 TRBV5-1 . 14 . TGCGCCAGCAGGTTACAGGCCCTCAACACTGAAGCTTTCTTT CASRLQALNTEAFF
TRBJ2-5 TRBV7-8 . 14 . TGTGCCAGCAGCTTAAGGGCTACAGAAGAGACCCAGTACTTC CASSLRATEETQYF
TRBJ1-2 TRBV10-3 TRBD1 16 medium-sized TGTGCCATCAGTGAGGGTCTGGGACAGGGGGCGCAGGGCTACACCTTC CAISEGLGQGAQGYTF
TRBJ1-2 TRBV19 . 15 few TGTGCCAGTAGTAAGGCGCGGACAGAAAACTATGGCTACACCTTC CASSKARTENYGYTF
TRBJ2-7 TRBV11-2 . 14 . TGTGCCAGCAGCATATCCTGGGGGGTCTACGAGCAGTACTTC CASSISWGVYEQYF
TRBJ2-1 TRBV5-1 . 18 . TGCGCCAGCAGCTTGGTCCCCCGACGACAGAGCTCCTACAATGAGCAGTTCTTC CASSLVPRRQSSYNEQFF
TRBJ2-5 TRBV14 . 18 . TGTGCCAGCAGCCCTTTTTTACAGGGAGCGTCAAACCGTCAGACCCAGTACTTC CASSPFLQGASNRQTQYF
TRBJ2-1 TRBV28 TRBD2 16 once TGTGCCAGCAGTCTGCTCTCTAGCGGGAGATACAATGAGCAGTTCTTC CASSLLSSGRYNEQFF
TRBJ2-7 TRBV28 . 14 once TGTGCCAGCAGTTCCCCTGTTGGGACCTACGAGCAGTACTTC CASSSPVGTYEQYF
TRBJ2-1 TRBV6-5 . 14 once TGTGCCAGCAGTTACGATGTCTCTTACAATGAGCAGTTCTTC CASSYDVSYNEQFF
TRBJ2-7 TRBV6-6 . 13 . TGTGCCAGCAGCCCACAGCGCACCTACGAGCAGTACTTC CASSPQRTYEQYF
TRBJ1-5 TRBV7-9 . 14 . TGTGCCAGCAGCTTACAGGGTAGCAATCAGCCCCAGCATTTT CASSLQGSNQPQHF
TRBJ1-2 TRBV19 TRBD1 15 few TGTGCCAGTAGTAGGGCGGGACAGGGAATCTATGGCTACACCTTC CASSRAGQGIYGYTF
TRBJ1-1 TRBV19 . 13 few TGTGCCAGTAGTGCCTTGGGGAACACTGAAGCTTTCTTT CASSALGNTEAFF
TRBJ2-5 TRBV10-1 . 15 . TGCGCCAGCAGTGAGTCGATGGGGGCCGCAGAGACCCAGTACTTC CASSESMGAAETQYF
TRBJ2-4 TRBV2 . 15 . TGTGCCAGCAGTTCGCGGGGGCGGGTCAAAAACATTCAGTACTTC CASSSRGRVKNIQYF
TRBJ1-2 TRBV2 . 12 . TGTGCCAGCAGTGTGTACAGGGATGGCTACACCTTC CASSVYRDGYTF
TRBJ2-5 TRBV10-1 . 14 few TGCGCCAGCAGTGAAACCGGGACGGAAGAGACCCAGTACTTC CASSETGTEETQYF
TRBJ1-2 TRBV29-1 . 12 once TGCAGCGTTGGGATAGGGGACTATGGCTACACCTTC CSVGIGDYGYTF
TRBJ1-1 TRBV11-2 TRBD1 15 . TGTGCCAGCAGCTTGGGACAGGGGGGTGGCACTGAAGCTTTCTTT CASSLGQGGGTEAFF
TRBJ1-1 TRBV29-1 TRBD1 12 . TGCAGCGTTGCGACAGGGTCCACTGAAGCTTTCTTT CSVATGSTEAFF
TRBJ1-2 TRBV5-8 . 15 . TGTGCCAGCAGCCCGGGGGGTTGGGACCGTAGAGGCTACACCTTC CASSPGGWDRRGYTF